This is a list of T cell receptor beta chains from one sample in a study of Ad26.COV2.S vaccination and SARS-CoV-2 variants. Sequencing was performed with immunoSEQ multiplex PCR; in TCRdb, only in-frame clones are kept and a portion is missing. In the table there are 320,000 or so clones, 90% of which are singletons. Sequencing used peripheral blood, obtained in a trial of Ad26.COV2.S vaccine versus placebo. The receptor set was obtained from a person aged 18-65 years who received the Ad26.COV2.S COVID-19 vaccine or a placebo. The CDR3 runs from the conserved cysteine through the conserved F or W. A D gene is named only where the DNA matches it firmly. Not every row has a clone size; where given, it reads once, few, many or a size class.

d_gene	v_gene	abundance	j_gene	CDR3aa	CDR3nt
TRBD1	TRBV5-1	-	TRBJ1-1	CASSRNRGLNTEAFF	TGCGCCAGCAGCAGAAACAGGGGGCTAAACACTGAAGCTTTCTTT
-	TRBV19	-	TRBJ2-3	CASSISPPPDTQYF	TGTGCCAGTAGTATTAGTCCCCCCCCAGATACGCAGTATTTT
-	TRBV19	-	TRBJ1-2	CASSIPGNGYTF	TGTGCCAGTAGTATCCCAGGGAACGGCTACACCTTC
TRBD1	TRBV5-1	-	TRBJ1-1	CASSPRDRGGTEAFF	TGCGCCAGCAGCCCCCGGGACAGGGGAGGGACTGAAGCTTTCTTT
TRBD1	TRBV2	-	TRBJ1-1	CASGLQGGAEAFF	TGTGCCAGCGGGTTACAGGGGGGGGCTGAAGCTTTCTTT
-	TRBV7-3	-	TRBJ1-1	CASSLGAYTEAFF	TGTGCCAGCAGCTTGGGGGCTTACACTGAAGCTTTCTTT
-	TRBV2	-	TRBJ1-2	CASIYRGYTF	TGTGCCAGCATCTACCGAGGCTACACCTTC
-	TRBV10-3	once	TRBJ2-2	CAISLTGELFF	TGTGCCATCAGCCTGACCGGGGAGCTGTTTTTT
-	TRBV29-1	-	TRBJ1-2	CSVVPQIYGYTF	TGCAGCGTTGTCCCACAAATCTATGGCTACACCTTC
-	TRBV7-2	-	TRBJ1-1	CASSLAGWGAEAFF	TGTGCCAGCAGCTTAGCGGGGTGGGGCGCTGAAGCTTTCTTT
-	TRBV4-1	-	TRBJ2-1	CASSSAGNYNEQFF	TGCGCCAGCAGCTCCGCGGGCAACTACAATGAGCAGTTCTTC
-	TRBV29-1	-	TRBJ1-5	CSVDQEGQPQHF	TGCAGCGTTGACCAGGAGGGTCAGCCCCAGCATTTT
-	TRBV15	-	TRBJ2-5	CATSAGTGEETQYF	TGTGCCACCAGCGCGGGGACGGGGGAAGAGACCCAGTACTTC
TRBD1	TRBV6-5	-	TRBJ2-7	CASSYSGQLNYEQYF	TGTGCCAGCAGTTACTCGGGACAGCTCAACTACGAGCAGTACTTC
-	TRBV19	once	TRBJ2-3	CASSIEGISTDTQYF	TGTGCCAGTAGTATCGAGGGTATCAGCACAGATACGCAGTATTTT
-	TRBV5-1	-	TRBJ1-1	CASSLEQDNTEAFF	TGCGCCAGCAGCTTGGAACAGGATAACACTGAAGCTTTCTTT
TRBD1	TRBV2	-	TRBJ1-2	CASSQGGTVYGYTF	TGTGCCAGCAGCCAAGGGGGGACAGTATATGGCTACACCTTC